This is a list of T cell receptor beta chains from one sample in a study of blood T cell repertoires in COVID-19. Assay: immunoSEQ multiplex PCR; the TCRdb copy retains only in-frame clones and omits some. The sample consists of 250,000 to 300,000 clones, approximately 91% of them appearing once. Sequenced input: PBMCs or T cells enriched from blood (not recorded which). The source is a human donor in a cohort exposed to, infected with or recovered from COVID-19 (not recorded which). The donor label of this sample is uncertain. CDR3s include the opening cysteine and the closing phenylalanine or tryptophan. The order of the fields is CDR3 length, J gene, D gene, V gene, clone size, CDR3 protein, CDR3 DNA. The D gene is left open where the match is weak. Clone size appears in some rows only: once, few, many, or a class for an expanded clone.

CDR3 length: 13; J gene: TRBJ2-5; D gene: TRBD1; V gene: TRBV18; clone size: -; CDR3 protein: CASSTGGAKTQYF; CDR3 DNA: TGTGCCAGCTCAACAGGGGGCGCGAAGACCCAGTACTTC
CDR3 length: 17; J gene: TRBJ1-5; D gene: -; V gene: TRBV4-3; clone size: -; CDR3 protein: CASSQDLVGGVNQPQHF; CDR3 DNA: TGCGCCAGCAGCCAAGATCTAGTGGGCGGGGTGAATCAGCCCCAGCATTTT
CDR3 length: 14; J gene: TRBJ1-1; D gene: TRBD1; V gene: TRBV7-9; clone size: once; CDR3 protein: CASSSSGRTGRAFF; CDR3 DNA: TGTGCCAGCAGCTCCAGCGGCCGGACAGGGAGAGCTTTCTTT
CDR3 length: 11; J gene: TRBJ1-2; D gene: -; V gene: TRBV28; clone size: once; CDR3 protein: CASREGNGYTF; CDR3 DNA: TGTGCCAGCAGGGAGGGGAATGGCTACACCTTC
CDR3 length: 13; J gene: TRBJ2-1; D gene: -; V gene: TRBV10-3; clone size: -; CDR3 protein: CAISGAGYNEQFF; CDR3 DNA: TGTGCCATCAGTGGGGCAGGGTACAATGAGCAGTTCTTC
CDR3 length: 16; J gene: TRBJ2-7; D gene: -; V gene: TRBV13; clone size: -; CDR3 protein: CASSSHYRDPTYEQYF; CDR3 DNA: TGTGCCAGCAGCTCCCACTATCGGGATCCCACCTACGAGCAGTACTTC
CDR3 length: 15; J gene: TRBJ1-4; D gene: TRBD1; V gene: TRBV6-6; clone size: -; CDR3 protein: CASSSETGQRRKLFF; CDR3 DNA: TGTGCCAGCAGTTCCGAGACAGGGCAGAGGCGAAAACTGTTTTTT
CDR3 length: 15; J gene: TRBJ1-6; D gene: -; V gene: TRBV2; clone size: once; CDR3 protein: CASRRDFGENSPLHF; CDR3 DNA: TGTGCCAGCAGGAGGGATTTTGGTGAGAATTCACCCCTCCACTTT
CDR3 length: 13; J gene: TRBJ1-2; D gene: -; V gene: TRBV29-1; clone size: -; CDR3 protein: CSVESGSNYGYTF; CDR3 DNA: TGCAGCGTTGAATCAGGGTCTAACTATGGCTACACCTTC
CDR3 length: 15; J gene: TRBJ2-7; D gene: TRBD2; V gene: TRBV4-1; clone size: -; CDR3 protein: CASSHGLAGGYEQYF; CDR3 DNA: TGCGCCAGCAGCCATGGACTAGCGGGGGGGTACGAGCAGTACTTC
CDR3 length: 15; J gene: TRBJ2-7; D gene: -; V gene: TRBV3-1/TRBV3-2; clone size: -; CDR3 protein: CASSHLDGYTYEQYF; CDR3 DNA: TGTGCCAGCAGCCACCTAGACGGTTACACATACGAGCAGTACTTC
CDR3 length: 16; J gene: TRBJ1-5; D gene: -; V gene: TRBV4-1; clone size: -; CDR3 protein: CASSHGGRGPNQPQHF; CDR3 DNA: TGCGCCAGCAGCCACGGTGGGAGGGGTCCCAATCAGCCCCAGCATTTT
CDR3 length: 15; J gene: TRBJ1-1; D gene: -; V gene: TRBV15; clone size: -; CDR3 protein: CATSRGEARNTEAFF; CDR3 DNA: TGTGCCACCAGCAGAGGCGAGGCACGGAACACTGAAGCTTTCTTT
CDR3 length: 11; J gene: TRBJ2-1; D gene: -; V gene: TRBV2; clone size: -; CDR3 protein: CATLSFNEQFF; CDR3 DNA: TGTGCCACCCTAAGTTTCAATGAGCAGTTCTTC
CDR3 length: 13; J gene: TRBJ1-1; D gene: -; V gene: TRBV4-1; clone size: -; CDR3 protein: CASSQIRAAEAFF; CDR3 DNA: TGCGCCAGCAGCCAAATTCGAGCGGCTGAAGCTTTCTTT
CDR3 length: 16; J gene: TRBJ1-6; D gene: TRBD1; V gene: TRBV19; clone size: -; CDR3 protein: CASSPSGGSNNSPLHF; CDR3 DNA: TGTGCCAGTAGTCCTTCAGGGGGTTCCAATAATTCACCCCTCCACTTT
CDR3 length: 15; J gene: TRBJ1-2; D gene: TRBD1; V gene: TRBV29-1; clone size: -; CDR3 protein: CSGEAMRGPNYGYTF; CDR3 DNA: TGCAGCGGGGAAGCAATGAGGGGGCCGAACTATGGCTACACCTTC
CDR3 length: 12; J gene: TRBJ1-1; D gene: -; V gene: TRBV12-3/TRBV12-4; clone size: -; CDR3 protein: CASSFGLSEAFF; CDR3 DNA: TGTGCCAGCAGTTTCGGTCTCTCTGAAGCTTTCTTT
CDR3 length: 11; J gene: TRBJ1-1; D gene: TRBD1; V gene: TRBV29-1; clone size: once; CDR3 protein: CSVGGGAEAFF; CDR3 DNA: TGCAGCGTTGGAGGGGGCGCTGAAGCTTTCTTT
CDR3 length: 15; J gene: TRBJ2-1; D gene: TRBD2; V gene: TRBV5-6; clone size: -; CDR3 protein: CASSPSGLGTREQFF; CDR3 DNA: TGTGCCAGCAGCCCTTCGGGACTAGGGACCCGAGAGCAGTTCTTC
CDR3 length: 12; J gene: TRBJ1-1; D gene: -; V gene: TRBV18; clone size: -; CDR3 protein: CASSPTGPEAFF; CDR3 DNA: TGTGCCAGCTCACCAACAGGGCCTGAAGCTTTCTTT
CDR3 length: 14; J gene: TRBJ2-7; D gene: -; V gene: TRBV19; clone size: -; CDR3 protein: CASSWGDGGYEQYF; CDR3 DNA: TGTGCCAGTAGTTGGGGGGACGGGGGATACGAGCAGTACTTC
CDR3 length: 14; J gene: TRBJ1-3; D gene: -; V gene: TRBV5-1; clone size: -; CDR3 protein: CASSLGASGNTIYF; CDR3 DNA: TGCGCCAGCAGCTTGGGGGCCTCTGGAAACACCATATATTTT
CDR3 length: 16; J gene: TRBJ2-2; D gene: TRBD1; V gene: TRBV5-4; clone size: -; CDR3 protein: CASSFNAGGNTGELFF; CDR3 DNA: TGTGCCAGCAGCTTCAACGCAGGGGGTAACACCGGGGAGCTGTTTTTT
CDR3 length: 16; J gene: TRBJ1-4; D gene: -; V gene: TRBV9; clone size: -; CDR3 protein: CASSLTGTFMNEKLFF; CDR3 DNA: TGTGCCAGCAGCCTTACAGGGACATTCATGAATGAAAAACTGTTTTTT
CDR3 length: 14; J gene: TRBJ1-1; D gene: TRBD1; V gene: TRBV5-6; clone size: -; CDR3 protein: CASSPGQINTEAFF; CDR3 DNA: TGTGCCAGCAGCCCGGGACAGATAAACACTGAAGCTTTCTTT
CDR3 length: 15; J gene: TRBJ2-7; D gene: TRBD1; V gene: TRBV5-5; clone size: -; CDR3 protein: CASSLDGTGFYEQYF; CDR3 DNA: TGTGCCAGCAGCTTGGACGGGACAGGGTTCTACGAGCAGTACTTC
CDR3 length: 13; J gene: TRBJ1-2; D gene: TRBD1; V gene: TRBV6-5; clone size: -; CDR3 protein: CASSEDRNYGYTF; CDR3 DNA: TGTGCCAGCAGCGAGGACAGGAACTATGGCTACACCTTC
CDR3 length: 12; J gene: TRBJ1-5; D gene: -; V gene: TRBV2; clone size: -; CDR3 protein: CASREDNQPQHF; CDR3 DNA: TGTGCCAGCCGAGAGGACAATCAGCCCCAGCATTTT
CDR3 length: 13; J gene: TRBJ1-1; D gene: TRBD1; V gene: TRBV18; clone size: -; CDR3 protein: CASSADRYTEAFF; CDR3 DNA: TGTGCCAGCTCAGCGGACAGGTACACTGAAGCTTTCTTT
CDR3 length: 15; J gene: TRBJ2-5; D gene: TRBD2; V gene: TRBV5-8; clone size: -; CDR3 protein: CASSPGLAGAETQYF; CDR3 DNA: TGTGCCAGCAGTCCGGGACTAGCGGGGGCAGAGACCCAGTACTTC
CDR3 length: 14; J gene: TRBJ1-1; D gene: -; V gene: TRBV7-9; clone size: -; CDR3 protein: CASSRGEGDTEAFF; CDR3 DNA: TGTGCCAGCAGCCGTGGGGAGGGGGACACTGAAGCTTTCTTT
CDR3 length: 15; J gene: TRBJ1-5; D gene: -; V gene: TRBV19; clone size: -; CDR3 protein: CASSMSSESNQPQHF; CDR3 DNA: TGTGCCAGTAGTATGTCGAGTGAGAGCAATCAGCCCCAGCATTTT
CDR3 length: 14; J gene: TRBJ2-2; D gene: -; V gene: TRBV29-1; clone size: once; CDR3 protein: CSALGLGSTGELFF; CDR3 DNA: TGCAGCGCCCTGGGTTTAGGGAGTACCGGGGAGCTGTTTTTT
CDR3 length: 16; J gene: TRBJ1-1; D gene: TRBD1; V gene: TRBV7-9; clone size: -; CDR3 protein: CASSSMPGQGNTEAFF; CDR3 DNA: TGTGCCAGCAGCTCTATGCCAGGACAGGGGAACACTGAAGCTTTCTTT
CDR3 length: 13; J gene: TRBJ2-7; D gene: -; V gene: TRBV5-4; clone size: -; CDR3 protein: CASSFDRFYEQYF; CDR3 DNA: TGTGCCAGCAGCTTCGACAGGTTCTACGAGCAGTACTTC
CDR3 length: 14; J gene: TRBJ2-3; D gene: TRBD1; V gene: TRBV27; clone size: once; CDR3 protein: CASSPGTGVNTQYF; CDR3 DNA: TGTGCCAGCAGTCCGGGGACAGGGGTAAATACGCAGTATTTT
CDR3 length: 15; J gene: TRBJ1-1; D gene: -; V gene: TRBV18; clone size: -; CDR3 protein: CASSPWGTMNTEAFF; CDR3 DNA: TGTGCCAGCTCACCATGGGGCACGATGAACACTGAAGCTTTCTTT
CDR3 length: 13; J gene: TRBJ1-5; D gene: -; V gene: TRBV2; clone size: -; CDR3 protein: CASGWGGNQPQHF; CDR3 DNA: TGTGCCAGCGGATGGGGGGGCAATCAGCCCCAGCATTTT
CDR3 length: 13; J gene: TRBJ2-7; D gene: -; V gene: TRBV30; clone size: -; CDR3 protein: CAWRSRGPYEQYF; CDR3 DNA: TGTGCCTGGAGGTCCCGGGGTCCCTACGAGCAGTACTTC
CDR3 length: 14; J gene: TRBJ1-1; D gene: TRBD1; V gene: TRBV5-1; clone size: once; CDR3 protein: CASSFGTGAPEAFF; CDR3 DNA: TGCGCCAGCAGCTTCGGGACAGGGGCACCTGAAGCTTTCTTT
CDR3 length: 14; J gene: TRBJ1-4; D gene: TRBD1; V gene: TRBV9; clone size: -; CDR3 protein: CASSVEGQGEKLFF; CDR3 DNA: TGTGCCAGCAGCGTAGAGGGACAGGGGGAAAAACTGTTTTTT
CDR3 length: 13; J gene: TRBJ1-1; D gene: -; V gene: TRBV18; clone size: -; CDR3 protein: CASSRQGDTEAFF; CDR3 DNA: TGTGCCAGCTCTCGGCAGGGCGACACTGAAGCTTTCTTT
CDR3 length: 13; J gene: TRBJ1-2; D gene: -; V gene: TRBV12-3/TRBV12-4; clone size: once; CDR3 protein: CASSLAQFYGYTF; CDR3 DNA: TGTGCCAGCAGTTTGGCCCAGTTCTATGGCTACACCTTC
CDR3 length: 14; J gene: TRBJ1-6; D gene: TRBD1; V gene: TRBV9; clone size: once; CDR3 protein: CASSPTGGNSPLHF; CDR3 DNA: TGTGCCAGCAGCCCGACAGGGGGGAATTCACCCCTCCACTTT
CDR3 length: 15; J gene: TRBJ2-3; D gene: -; V gene: TRBV6-5; clone size: -; CDR3 protein: CASSYSGLSSDTQYF; CDR3 DNA: TGTGCCAGCAGTTACTCCGGACTTTCCTCGGATACGCAGTATTTT
CDR3 length: 16; J gene: TRBJ1-1; D gene: -; V gene: TRBV5-1; clone size: -; CDR3 protein: CASSNSAGFLNTEAFF; CDR3 DNA: TGCGCCAGCAGCAATTCTGCAGGATTTTTGAACACTGAAGCTTTCTTT
CDR3 length: 16; J gene: TRBJ1-6; D gene: -; V gene: TRBV6-6; clone size: -; CDR3 protein: CASSLTDSSYNSPLHF; CDR3 DNA: TGTGCCAGCAGTTTAACCGACAGCTCCTATAATTCACCCCTCCACTTT
CDR3 length: 13; J gene: TRBJ1-2; D gene: -; V gene: TRBV7-2; clone size: -; CDR3 protein: CASSADRVGGYTF; CDR3 DNA: TGTGCCAGCAGCGCCGACAGAGTTGGCGGCTACACCTTC
CDR3 length: 14; J gene: TRBJ1-6; D gene: TRBD1; V gene: TRBV19; clone size: once; CDR3 protein: CASSRDRGSSPLHF; CDR3 DNA: TGTGCCAGTAGTAGAGACAGGGGGAGTTCACCCCTCCACTTT
CDR3 length: 18; J gene: TRBJ2-1; D gene: -; V gene: TRBV7-6; clone size: -; CDR3 protein: CASSLVGRTDLHPNEQFF; CDR3 DNA: TGTGCCAGCAGCTTAGTAGGCCGGACAGACCTCCACCCCAATGAGCAGTTCTTC
CDR3 length: 15; J gene: TRBJ1-2; D gene: TRBD1; V gene: TRBV25-1; clone size: few; CDR3 protein: CASSGGQGANYGYTF; CDR3 DNA: TGTGCCAGCAGTGGGGGACAGGGAGCTAACTATGGCTACACCTTC
CDR3 length: 16; J gene: TRBJ2-5; D gene: TRBD2; V gene: TRBV28; clone size: -; CDR3 protein: CASSPGLAGAGETQYF; CDR3 DNA: TGTGCCAGCAGTCCCGGACTAGCGGGGGCGGGGGAGACCCAGTACTTC
CDR3 length: 11; J gene: TRBJ2-5; D gene: -; V gene: TRBV29-1; clone size: -; CDR3 protein: CSVEGGGLPDF; CDR3 DNA: TGCAGCGTTGAAGGTGGGGGCCTTCCTGACTTC
CDR3 length: 15; J gene: TRBJ1-3; D gene: -; V gene: TRBV4-1; clone size: once; CDR3 protein: CASSQGAEHGNTIYF; CDR3 DNA: TGCGCCAGCAGCCAGGGGGCGGAACATGGAAACACCATATATTTT